This T cell receptor (beta chain) was obtained from a study of T cell clones after liver transplantation. Looking at the study overall: A pre-transplant mixed lymphocyte reaction with TCRbeta sequencing defined graft-donor-reactive clones followed in post-transplant blood. Patients counted as tolerant after at least one year off all immunosuppression, enzymes not exceeding twice normal. Draws occurred before transplant, before withdrawal, and after complete or failed withdrawal. General study findings and limits: In a couple of subjects, few donor cells limited the measurable donor-reactive repertoire.

The method was immunoSEQ multiplex PCR; TCRdb's version includes in-frame clones alone and lacks a portion of them. The sample records 55,000 to 70,000 clones, over 90% being singletons. This clone was observed a single time. Its antigen is unidentified. This CDR3 spans 15 amino acids. Germline V gene data show CDR1 as MDHEN and CDR2 as SYDVKM. Trimming took 4 bases from V and 1 from J, leaving 13 bases between them. The origin of this receptor is a human patient who received a liver transplant. Some of the T cells may derive from the graft donor. The rearrangement joins TRBV28 to TRBJ1-1; weak D call: TRBD1 (6 bases). The specimen comprised CD4+ T cells from blood, sampled roughly 25 months after liver transplant. The chain's CDR3 is CASSSPQGRNTEAFF. In DNA, the CDR3 is TGTGCCAGCAGTTCCCCCCAGGGGAGGAACACTGAAGCTTTCTTT.